Each of the 20 T cell receptor beta chains below was sequenced from the same sample in a study of tumor-infiltrating lymphocytes in glioblastoma multiforme. Three nested ARM-PCR rounds with V-beta and C-beta primers built TCRB libraries. TCRdb reprocessed the multiplex PCR reads via MiXCR and lists one record per CDR3 protein. This table holds more than 9,000 distinct CDR3 sequences, 66% found once. The sample was brain tumor tissue. All receptors derive from a male donor with glioblastoma.

V gene TRBV11-3 combines with J gene TRBJ2-1, with 13 bases that match TRBD2. Germline V gives CDR1 SGHNT, CDR2 YENEEA. The CDR3 covers 18 residues. Trimming at V came to 5 bases and at J to 3 bases, leaving 10 bases not matched to a gene. CDR3: CASSLTSGRAGGYNEQFF. DNA for the CDR3: TGTGCCAGCAGCCTCACTAGCGGGAGGGCCGGGGGCTACAATGAGCAGTTCTTC. Complete variable domain (other parts from reference TRBV11-3 and TRBJ2-1): EAGVVQSPRYKIIEKKQPVAFWCNPISGHNTLYWYLQNLGQGPELLIRYENEEAVDDSQLPKDRFSAERLKGVDSTLKIQPAELGDSAVYLCASSLTSGRAGGYNEQFFGPGTRLTVL.

The chain couples TRBV6-5 to TRBJ2-1; 11 bases map to TRBD2. CDR1 is MNHEY and CDR2 is SVGAGI in the germline V gene. The V gene end was trimmed by 7 bases and the J gene end by 4 bases; junction bases not matched to a gene: 9. The CDR3 runs to 16 residues. The CDR3 DNA follows: TGTGCCAGCAAGACCTTAGCGGGAGGGCCGTACAATGAGCAGTTCTTC. Translated: CASKTLAGGPYNEQFF.

Of note for this clonotype: Here the CDR3 omits its conserved ending phenylalanine or tryptophan, so a read error is the likely source. The chain joins TRBV6-5 to TRBJ1-1; D is uncertain. The CDR3 contains 14 residues. Per germline, CDR1 MNHEY and CDR2 SVGAGI. CDR3 residues: CAGSYSFQNTEAFL. The DNA for the CDR3 is TGTGCCGGCAGTTACTCGTTCCAGAACACTGAAGCTTTCCTT.

Turning to this clonotype: This CDR3 fails to terminate in the conserved phenylalanine or tryptophan, so it likely reflects a read error. The chain is built from TRBV12-3 or TRBV12-4 and TRBJ2-2; D remains unclear. The V end lost 5 bases, the J end lost 5 bases, and 6 bases lay between the germline ends. This CDR3 is built from 12 residues. The CDR3 protein is CASSPGTGELFS. The CDR3 DNA sequence: TGTGCCAGCAGTCCCGGGACCGGGGAGCTGTTTTCT.

For this clonotype: The junction does not match germline at one end; this may be a read error. The genes are TRBV11-3 and TRBJ2-1, with D unresolved. Germline V lookup: CDR1 SGHNT, CDR2 YENEEA. There are 13 residues in the CDR3. CDR3 region: CAGSSSGVGEQFF. CDR3 coding DNA: TGTGCCGGCAGTTCGAGTGGGGTGGGTGAGCAGTTCTTC.

This clonotype was detected ten times or more. Being one base from a much bigger clone, this may be a read error. The chain has TRBV20-1 and TRBJ2-7; either TRBD1 or TRBD2 may fit D (6 bases each). This CDR3 region has 13 residues. Per the germline V gene, CDR1 is DFQATT and CDR2 is SNEGSKA (reference sequence). The CDR3 DNA reads TGCAATGCTATCGAGGGGGGCTCCTACGAGCAGTACTTC. Its protein is CNAIEGGSYEQYF.

V usage is TRBV6-5 and J usage is TRBJ2-7; the D gene is possibly TRBD1 (9 bases). This CDR3 contains 14 residues. Trimming took 9 bases from V and 3 from J, leaving 18 bases between them. Germline V gene data show CDR1 as MNHEY and CDR2 as SVGAGI. CDR3 loop: CASSIAGQGYEQYF. CDR3 nucleotides: TGTGCCAGTAGTATAGCGGGACAGGGCTACGAGCAGTACTTC.

The chain carries TRBV12-3 or TRBV12-4 and TRBJ1-2; perhaps TRBD1 as D (5 bases). The V gene lost 4 bases and the J gene lost 3 bases, with 9 bases spanning the gap. The CDR3 is made up of 13 amino acids. Here the CDR3 reads CASSSGLYYGYTF. In nucleotides, the CDR3 is TGTGCCAGCAGTTCGGGACTGTACTATGGCTACACCTTC.

To note about this clonotype: A much larger clone lies one base from this, so it may be a read error. The chain couples TRBV9 to TRBJ2-7; 11 bases are shared with TRBD2. The CDR3 runs to 16 residues. CDR1 SGDLS and CDR2 YYNGEE come from the germline V gene. In nucleotides, the CDR3 is TGTACCAGCAGCGCAGAGGGGACTAGCGGCCCCTACGAGCAGTACTTC. Its protein product is CTSSAEGTSGPYEQYF.

This chain joins TRBV10-3 and TRBJ1-6; 9 nucleotides match TRBD1. Losses at the gene ends were 11 bases for V and 8 bases for J; bases not matched to a gene: 10. The CDR3 runs to 14 residues. Germline CDR1 reads ENHRY; CDR2 reads SYGVKD. The CDR3 nucleotides read TGTGCCGCTTCGGGGACAGGGCGGGATTCACCCCTCCACTTT. Translating gives CAASGTGRDSPLHF.

As to this clonotype: The conserved phenylalanine or tryptophan is not found at the CDR3 terminus, so this likely reflects a read error. The chain combines TRBV6-1 with TRBJ2-1; TRBD2 matches 8 bases. Germline V lookup: CDR1 MNHNS, CDR2 SASEGT. The CDR3 is 15 residues long. The CDR3 bases are TGTGCCAGCAGCCCTCCGATTAGCGGGAAGAATGGGCAGTTCTTA. It yields the protein CASSPPISGKNGQFL.

As concerns this clonotype: A much larger clone is a single base away; this may be a read error. The conserved closing phenylalanine or tryptophan is absent in this CDR3, likely reflecting a read error. The J gene is TRBJ1-1, the V gene TRBV6-5; TRBD1 might be the D (6 bases). Trimming took 4 bases from V and 11 from J, leaving 17 bases between them. The CDR3 covers 13 residues. Looked up from germline, CDR1 is MNHEY and CDR2 is SVGAGI. DNA for the CDR3: TGTGCCAGCAGTTTACCCGAGGGGGAAGGTGCTTTCTCT. This translates into CASSLPEGEGAFS.

The chain has TRBV10-3 and TRBJ2-2; 7 bases agree with TRBD1. CDR3 length: 15 residues. The germline V gene has CDR1 ENHRY and CDR2 SYGVKD. V was pared by 4 bases and J by 6 bases, with 8 bases of the junction left unmatched. CDR3 sequence (DNA): TGTGCCATCAGTGTCGGGGACAGTCCTTCCGGGGAGCTGTTTTTT. Translating gives CAISVGDSPSGELFF.

Regarding this clonotype: A much more abundant neighbour one base away suggests this may be a read error. Without the conserved terminal phenylalanine or tryptophan, this CDR3 likely stems from a read error. No DNA is shown, since the ends of the CDR3 on it are uncertain; the CDR3 is the one TCRdb lists. V usage is TRBV20-1 and J usage is TRBJ2-5. Germline V lookup: CDR1 DFQATT, CDR2 SNEGSKA (reference sequence). The CDR3 is 13 residues long, counting both termini. The CDR3 here is CSAIRQPQETQNL.

As for this clonotype: This CDR3 fails to terminate in the conserved phenylalanine or tryptophan, so it likely reflects a read error. The V and J genes are TRBV11-2 and TRBJ2-7; 12 positions agree with TRBD2. V lost 5 bases, J lost 10 bases, and 12 bases stayed unmatched. The CDR3 has 15 amino acids. Germline V gene lookup returns CDR1 SGHAT and CDR2 FQNNGV. CDR3 amino acids: CASSQTSGGSCDQYS. The CDR3 DNA follows: TGTGCCAGCAGCCAGACTAGCGGGGGCTCCTGCGATCAGTACTCC.

The gene calls are TRBV10-1 and TRBJ2-1; 15 bases fit TRBD2. The CDR3 is 18 residues long. The V gene end was trimmed by 4 bases and the J gene end by 5 bases; junction bases not matched to a gene: 9. Per the germline V gene, CDR1 is WNHNN and CDR2 is SYGVQD (reference sequence). The chain's CDR3 is CASSGPGTSGRNDNEQFF. DNA of the CDR3: TGCGCCAGCAGTGGGCCGGGGACTAGCGGGAGGAATGACAATGAGCAGTTCTTC.

This chain links TRBV5-6 with TRBJ2-7; D not resolved. Germline loops: CDR1 SGHDT, CDR2 YYEEEE. Between the trimmed V and J ends, which lost 1 base and 3 bases, there was a span of 5 bases. This CDR3 is built from 12 residues. In DNA form, the CDR3 reads TGTGCCAGCAGCTTGACAAGCTACGAGCAGTACTTC. It codes for CASSLTSYEQYF. The full variable domain, completed using reference TRBV5-6 and TRBJ2-7, is DAGVTQSPTHLIKTRGQQVTLRCSPKSGHDTVSWYQQALGQGPQFIFQYYEEEERQRGNFPDRFSGHQFPNYSSELNVNALLLGDSALYLCASSLTSYEQYFGPGTRLTVT.

Comments on this clonotype: Given a much more abundant clone one base away, this may be a read error. Here the CDR3 omits its conserved ending phenylalanine or tryptophan, so a read error is the likely source. The chain employs TRBV12-3 or TRBV12-4 and TRBJ1-1, with D perhaps TRBD1 (5 bases). The CDR3 consists of 18 residues. The CDR3 spells CASTPGGQGTFLNIEAFL. The CDR3 DNA is TGTGCCAGCACCCCTGGGGGTCAGGGTACGTTCTTGAACATTGAAGCTTTCCTT.

The table lists this clonotype with a count of one. This could be a read error, since a much larger clone is one nucleotide away. This chain connects TRBV5-1 to TRBJ1-1; D is undetermined. The CDR3 is 14 residues long. Germline values: CDR1 SGHRS, CDR2 YFSETQ. The CDR3 spells CASSLAEGYTEALF. The DNA for the CDR3 is TGCGCCAGCAGCTTGGCCGAGGGTTACACTGAAGCTCTCTTT.

This clonotype has a count of ten or more. A much larger clone sits a single nucleotide away, making a read error possible. The chain is built from TRBV6-5 and TRBJ2-7; D tentatively fits TRBD1 or TRBD2 (6 bases each). The CDR3 is 14 amino acids. Germline lookup yields CDR1 MNHEY and CDR2 SVGAGI. The CDR3 loop reads CASGYSGGWSEQYF. CDR3 DNA sequence: TGTGCCAGCGGTTACTCCGGGGGCTGGTCCGAGCAGTACTTC.